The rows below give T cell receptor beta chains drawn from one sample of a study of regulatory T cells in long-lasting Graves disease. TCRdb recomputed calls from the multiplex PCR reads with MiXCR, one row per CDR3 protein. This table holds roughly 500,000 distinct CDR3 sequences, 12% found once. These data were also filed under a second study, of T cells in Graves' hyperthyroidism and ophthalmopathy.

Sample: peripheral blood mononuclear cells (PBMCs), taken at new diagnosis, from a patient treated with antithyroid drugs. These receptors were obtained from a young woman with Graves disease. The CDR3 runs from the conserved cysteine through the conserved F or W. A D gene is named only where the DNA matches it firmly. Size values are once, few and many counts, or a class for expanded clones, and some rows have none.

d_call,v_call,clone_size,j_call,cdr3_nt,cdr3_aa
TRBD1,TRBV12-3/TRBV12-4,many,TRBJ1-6,TGTGCCAGCAGTTCGGGACAGAATTATAATTCACCCCTCCACTTT,CASSSGQNYNSPLHF
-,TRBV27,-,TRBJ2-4,TGTGCCAGCAGTCTGACCAGGGGCATTCAGTACTTC,CASSLTRGIQYF
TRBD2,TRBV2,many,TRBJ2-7,TGTGCCAGCAGCGGAAGAGGGACTAGCGGGAGGGGTGCCTACGAGCAGTACTTC,CASSGRGTSGRGAYEQYF
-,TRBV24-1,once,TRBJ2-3,TGTGCCACCAGTGTTTCGGGGGACGATACGCAGTATTTT,CATSVSGDDTQYF
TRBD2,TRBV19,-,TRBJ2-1,TGTGCCAGTAGACGGACTAGCGGGATGTTGGAGACCCAGTTCTTC,CASRRTSGMLETQFF
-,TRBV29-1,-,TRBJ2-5,TGCAGCGTTGCTCAGGCTCGACAGGAGACCCAGTACTTC,CSVAQARQETQYF
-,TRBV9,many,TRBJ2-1,TGTGCCAGCAGCGTAGGACCCGGCATCAAAACAATTGAGCAGTTCTTC,CASSVGPGIKTIEQFF
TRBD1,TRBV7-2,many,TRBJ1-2,TGTGCCAGCAGCCCGGGGGACAGGGACCTCTATGGCTACACCTTC,CASSPGDRDLYGYTF
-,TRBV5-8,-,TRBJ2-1,TGTGCCAGCAGCTCCTCCTGGGACTTACTTTACAATGAGCAGTTCTTC,CASSSSWDLLYNEQFF
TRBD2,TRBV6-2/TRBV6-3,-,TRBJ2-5,TGTGCCAGCAGCCTTATAGCGGGCCTTAGCCCACAAGAGACCCAGTACTTC,CASSLIAGLSPQETQYF
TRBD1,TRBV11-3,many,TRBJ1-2,TGTGCCAGCAGCTCGCAGGGGGCGAAGTATGGCTACACCTTC,CASSSQGAKYGYTF
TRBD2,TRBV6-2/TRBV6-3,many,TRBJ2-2,TGTGCCAGCAGTTACTCGACTAGCCGTAGGTCGGTCGGGGAGCTGTTTTTT,CASSYSTSRRSVGELFF
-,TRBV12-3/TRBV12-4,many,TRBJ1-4,TGTGCCAGCAGGCCCTCGGGGACTAATGAAAAACTGTTTTTT,CASRPSGTNEKLFF
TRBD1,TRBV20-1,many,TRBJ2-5,TGCAGTGCTATGGACAGGTACCAAGAGACCCAGTACTTC,CSAMDRYQETQYF
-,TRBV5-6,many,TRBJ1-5,TGTGCCAGCAGCTGGTGGGCAGGACTAAGCAATCAGCCCCAGCATTTT,CASSWWAGLSNQPQHF
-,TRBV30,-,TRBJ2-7,TGTGCCTGGGGGGGGGACATTTACGAGCAGTACTTC,CAWGGDIYEQYF
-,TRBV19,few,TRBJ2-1,TGTGCCAGTAGTATAGCCAAAGACAATAACAATGAGCAGTTCTTC,CASSIAKDNNNEQFF
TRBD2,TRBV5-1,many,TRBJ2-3,TGCGCCAGCAGCTTGGGAGGTAGCGGGGGAGATACGCAGTATTTT,CASSLGGSGGDTQYF
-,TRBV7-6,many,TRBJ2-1,TGTGCCAGCAGCCCGAACCCGGACAGACCAAGCTCCTACAATGAGCAGTTCTTC,CASSPNPDRPSSYNEQFF
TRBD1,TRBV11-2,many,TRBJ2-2,TGTGCCAGCAGCTCACCCAGGACAGGGATGAACACCGGGGAGCTGTTTTTT,CASSSPRTGMNTGELFF
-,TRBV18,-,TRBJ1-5,TGTGCCAGCTCACCGGGTCCCGTCTATCAGCCCCAGCATTTT,CASSPGPVYQPQHF
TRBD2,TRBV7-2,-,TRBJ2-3,TGTGCCAGCAGCTTAATAGCGGGAGGCCCGGTAGATACGCAGTATTTT,CASSLIAGGPVDTQYF
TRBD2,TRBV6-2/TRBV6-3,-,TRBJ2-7,TGTGCCAGCAGTGAGGGGTGGGCTAGCGGGAAGTACGAGCAGTACTTC,CASSEGWASGKYEQYF
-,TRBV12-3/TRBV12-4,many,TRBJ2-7,TGTGCCAGCAGTTTAGAGGCTGCCTCCGAGCAGTACTTC,CASSLEAASEQYF
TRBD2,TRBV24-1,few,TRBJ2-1,TGTGCCACCAGTGATCCAGGGTTGACTAGCGGGGGGAATGAGCAGTTCTTC,CATSDPGLTSGGNEQFF
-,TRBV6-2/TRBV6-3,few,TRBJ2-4,TGTGCCAGCAGTTACGTCCCTTCAAACCCCAAAAACATTCAGTACTTC,CASSYVPSNPKNIQYF
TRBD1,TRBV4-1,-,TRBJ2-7,TGCGCCAGCAGCCAAGAGTCAGGGGGATACGAGCAGTACTTC,CASSQESGGYEQYF
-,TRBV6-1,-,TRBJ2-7,TGTGCCAGCACTCCGGCCTCATTAAGGGAGCAGTACTTC,CASTPASLREQYF
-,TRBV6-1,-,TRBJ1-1,TGTGCCAGCAGAAAGACAGTAAGCACTGAAGCTTTCTTT,CASRKTVSTEAFF
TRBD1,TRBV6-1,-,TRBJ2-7,TGTGCCAGCAGTAGAGACAGGGATATTTCCTACGAGCAGTACTTC,CASSRDRDISYEQYF
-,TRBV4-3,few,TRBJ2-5,TGCGCCAGCAGCCAAGACCTGGACTATCAAGAGACCCAGTACTTC,CASSQDLDYQETQYF
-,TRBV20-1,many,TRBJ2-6,TGCAGTGCTAGGAGTCCGACTGGGGCCAACGTCCTGACTTTC,CSARSPTGANVLTF
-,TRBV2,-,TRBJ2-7,TGTGCCAGCAGCCTTACGCGGACTGGCCTCCGGAACGAGCAGTACTTC,CASSLTRTGLRNEQYF
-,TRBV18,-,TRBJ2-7,TGTGCCAGCTCACAGGGTCGCTTGCCCGAGCAGTACTTC,CASSQGRLPEQYF
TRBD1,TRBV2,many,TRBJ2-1,TGTGCCAGCAGCAGAACGGACGGGACAGGGCAGTTCTTC,CASSRTDGTGQFF
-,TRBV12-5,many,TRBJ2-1,TGTGCTAGTGGTTTGGTCGGCGGCTCCTACAATGAGCAGTTCTTC,CASGLVGGSYNEQFF
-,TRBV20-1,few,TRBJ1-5,TGCAGTGCTAGAGAGAGGGGAACCGGTCAGCCCCAGCATTTT,CSARERGTGQPQHF
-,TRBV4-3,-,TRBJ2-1,TGCGCCAGCAGCCGCCTCCAGGGGAACCCTTACAATGAGCAGTTCTTC,CASSRLQGNPYNEQFF
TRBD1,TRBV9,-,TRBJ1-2,TGTGCCAGCAGCGCCGATTATGCGGCGACAGGGGATGGCTACACCTTC,CASSADYAATGDGYTF
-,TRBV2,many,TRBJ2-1,TGTGCCAGCAGTGCCGGCAGTATCAATGAGCAGTTCTTC,CASSAGSINEQFF
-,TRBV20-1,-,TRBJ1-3,TGCAGTGCTAGAGATAGAACTCTCTCTGGAAACACCATATATTTT,CSARDRTLSGNTIYF
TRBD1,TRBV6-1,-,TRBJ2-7,TGTGCCAGCAGTGACCGGGACAGAAACGTCGTCGGGGTTTGCGGGCAGTACTTC,CASSDRDRNVVGVCGQYF
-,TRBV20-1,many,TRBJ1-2,TGCAGTGCTCCCGCTCGGGAGATTAACTTAGGCTACACCTTC,CSAPAREINLGYTF
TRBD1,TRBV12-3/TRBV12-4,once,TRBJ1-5,TGTGCCAGCAGGCCTACAGGGGGCTCGGAATATCAGCCCCAGCATTTT,CASRPTGGSEYQPQHF
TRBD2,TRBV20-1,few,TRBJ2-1,TGCAGTGCTAGAGGTCTAGCGGTCTACAATGAGCAGTTCTTC,CSARGLAVYNEQFF
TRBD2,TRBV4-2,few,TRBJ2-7,TGTGCCAGCAGCCAACCGCTAGCGGGAGGATCCTACGAGCAGTACTTC,CASSQPLAGGSYEQYF
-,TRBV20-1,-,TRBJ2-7,TGCAGTGCTAAGGACGGTGGATACGAGCAGTACTTC,CSAKDGGYEQYF
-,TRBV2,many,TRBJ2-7,TGTGCCAGCAGCGGGGGACAGTTTGAAACAATTGTTCCCTACGAGCAGTACTTC,CASSGGQFETIVPYEQYF